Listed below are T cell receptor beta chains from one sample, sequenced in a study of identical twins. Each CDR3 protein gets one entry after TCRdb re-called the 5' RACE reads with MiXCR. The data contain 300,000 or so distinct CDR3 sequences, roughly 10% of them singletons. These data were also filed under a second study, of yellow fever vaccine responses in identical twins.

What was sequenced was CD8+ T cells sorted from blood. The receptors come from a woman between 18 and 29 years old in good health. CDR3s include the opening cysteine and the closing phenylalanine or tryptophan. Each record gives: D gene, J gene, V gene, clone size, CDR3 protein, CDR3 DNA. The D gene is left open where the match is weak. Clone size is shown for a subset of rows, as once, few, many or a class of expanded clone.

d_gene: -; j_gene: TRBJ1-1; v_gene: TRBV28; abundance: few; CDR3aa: CASRTTNEAFF; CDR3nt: TGTGCCAGCAGGACCACAAATGAAGCTTTCTTT
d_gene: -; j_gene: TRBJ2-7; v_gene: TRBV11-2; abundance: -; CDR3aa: CASSLVVGPRREQYF; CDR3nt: TGTGCCAGCAGCTTAGTAGTTGGGCCCCGGAGGGAGCAGTACTTC
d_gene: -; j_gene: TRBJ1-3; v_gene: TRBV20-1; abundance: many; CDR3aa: CSARQRYSGNTIYF; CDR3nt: TGCAGTGCTCGACAGCGCTACTCTGGAAACACCATATATTTT
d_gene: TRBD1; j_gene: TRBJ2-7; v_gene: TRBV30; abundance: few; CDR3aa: CASDRAAERRPYEQYF; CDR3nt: TGTGCCTCGGACAGGGCCGCGGAGCGTCGGCCCTACGAGCAGTACTTC
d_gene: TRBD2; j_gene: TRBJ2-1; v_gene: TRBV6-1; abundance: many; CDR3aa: CASFPSGSSYNEQFF; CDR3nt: TGTGCCAGCTTTCCTAGCGGGAGTTCCTACAATGAGCAGTTCTTC
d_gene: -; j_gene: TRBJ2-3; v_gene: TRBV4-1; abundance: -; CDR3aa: CASSQIGAALDTQYF; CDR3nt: TGCGCCAGCAGCCAGATCGGGGCGGCCTTAGATACGCAGTATTTT
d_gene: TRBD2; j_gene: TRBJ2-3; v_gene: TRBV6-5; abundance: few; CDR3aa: CASSYPAGTSGGTDTQYF; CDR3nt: TGTGCCAGCAGTTACCCGGCAGGGACTAGCGGGGGCACAGATACGCAGTATTTT
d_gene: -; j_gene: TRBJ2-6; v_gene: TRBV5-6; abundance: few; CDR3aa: CASSSGGYGANVLTF; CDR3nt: TGTGCCAGCTCCAGTGGGGGGTACGGGGCCAACGTCCTGACTTTC
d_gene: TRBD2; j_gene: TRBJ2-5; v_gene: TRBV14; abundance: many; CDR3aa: CASKGARLAGPGTQYF; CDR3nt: TGTGCCAGCAAAGGAGCGAGACTAGCAGGGCCCGGGACCCAGTACTTC
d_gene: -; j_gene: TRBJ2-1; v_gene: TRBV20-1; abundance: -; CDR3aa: CSARDVVISYNEQFF; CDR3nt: TGCAGTGCTAGAGATGTGGTAATCTCCTACAATGAGCAGTTCTTC
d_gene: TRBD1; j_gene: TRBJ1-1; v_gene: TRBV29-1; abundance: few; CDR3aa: CSVTGTETEAFF; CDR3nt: TGCAGCGTAACCGGGACAGAAACTGAAGCTTTCTTT
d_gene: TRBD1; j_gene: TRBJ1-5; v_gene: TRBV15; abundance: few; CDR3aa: CAIRDRGSNQPQHF; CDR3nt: TGTGCCATACGTGACAGGGGGAGCAATCAGCCCCAGCATTTT
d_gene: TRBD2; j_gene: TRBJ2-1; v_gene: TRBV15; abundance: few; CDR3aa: CATSRDRFGGAGHNEQFF; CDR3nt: TGTGCCACCAGCAGAGATCGGTTCGGGGGGGCCGGACACAATGAGCAGTTCTTC
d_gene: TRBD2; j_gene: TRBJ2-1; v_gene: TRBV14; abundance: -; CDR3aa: CASSQLAGVFYNEQFF; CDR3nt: TGTGCCAGCAGCCAGCTAGCGGGAGTCTTCTACAATGAGCAGTTCTTC
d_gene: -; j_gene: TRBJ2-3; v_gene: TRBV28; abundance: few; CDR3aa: CASSSPDRDTQYF; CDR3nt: TGTGCCAGCAGTAGCCCGGACCGCGATACGCAGTATTTT
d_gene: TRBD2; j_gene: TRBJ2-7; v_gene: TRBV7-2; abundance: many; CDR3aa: CASSPLAGGGEQYF; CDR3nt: TGTGCCAGCAGCCCCTTAGCGGGAGGGGGCGAGCAGTACTTC
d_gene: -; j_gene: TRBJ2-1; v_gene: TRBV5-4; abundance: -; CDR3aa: CASSSLEGVQFF; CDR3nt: TGTGCCAGCAGCTCGCTTGAGGGGGTGCAGTTCTTC
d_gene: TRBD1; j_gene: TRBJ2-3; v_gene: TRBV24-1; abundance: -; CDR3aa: CATSDLEQGVGTHTQYF; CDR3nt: TGTGCCACCAGTGATTTGGAACAGGGGGTTGGAACACATACGCAGTATTTT
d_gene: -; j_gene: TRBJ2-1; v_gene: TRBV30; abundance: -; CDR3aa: CAWSDTEQFF; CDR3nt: TGTGCCTGGAGTGACACTGAGCAGTTCTTC
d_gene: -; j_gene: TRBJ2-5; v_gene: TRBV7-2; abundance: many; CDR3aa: CASSLVPPETQYF; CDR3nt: TGTGCCAGCAGCTTAGTACCCCCAGAGACCCAGTACTTC
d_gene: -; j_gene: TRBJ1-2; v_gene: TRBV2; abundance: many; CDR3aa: CASLHISPDGYTF; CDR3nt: TGTGCCAGTCTCCATATATCTCCGGATGGCTACACCTTC
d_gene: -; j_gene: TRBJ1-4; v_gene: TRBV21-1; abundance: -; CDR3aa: CASSNSGTGFPNEKLFF; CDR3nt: TGTGCCAGCAGCAATTCCGGGACAGGGTTCCCTAATGAAAAACTGTTTTTT